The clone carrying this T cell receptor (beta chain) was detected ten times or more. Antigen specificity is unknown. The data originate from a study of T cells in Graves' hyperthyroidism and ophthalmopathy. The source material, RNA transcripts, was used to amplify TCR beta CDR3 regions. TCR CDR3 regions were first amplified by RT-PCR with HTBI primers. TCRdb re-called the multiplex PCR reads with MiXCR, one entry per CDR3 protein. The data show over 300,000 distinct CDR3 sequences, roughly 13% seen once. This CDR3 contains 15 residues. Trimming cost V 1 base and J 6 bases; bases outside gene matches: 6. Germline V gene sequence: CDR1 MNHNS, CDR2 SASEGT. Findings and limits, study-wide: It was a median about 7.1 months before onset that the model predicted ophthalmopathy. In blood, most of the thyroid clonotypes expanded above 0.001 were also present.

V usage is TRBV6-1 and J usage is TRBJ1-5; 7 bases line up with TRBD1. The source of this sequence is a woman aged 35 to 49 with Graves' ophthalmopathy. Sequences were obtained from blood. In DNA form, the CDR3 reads TGTGCCAGCAGTGAAGGAGGGGGCGGTGGTCAGCCCCAGCATTTT. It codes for CASSEGGGGGQPQHF.